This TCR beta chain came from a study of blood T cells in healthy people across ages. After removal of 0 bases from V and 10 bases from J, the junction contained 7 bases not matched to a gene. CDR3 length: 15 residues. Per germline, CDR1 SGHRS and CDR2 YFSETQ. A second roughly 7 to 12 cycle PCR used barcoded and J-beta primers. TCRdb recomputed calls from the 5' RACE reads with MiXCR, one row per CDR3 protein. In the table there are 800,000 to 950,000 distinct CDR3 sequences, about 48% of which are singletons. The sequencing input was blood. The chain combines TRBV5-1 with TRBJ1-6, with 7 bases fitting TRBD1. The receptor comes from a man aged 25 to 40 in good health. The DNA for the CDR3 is TGCGCCAGCAGCTTGGGTGACAGGGAGAGATCACCCCTCCACTTT. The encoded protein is CASSLGDRERSPLHF. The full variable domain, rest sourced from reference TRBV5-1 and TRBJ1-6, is KAGVTQTPRYLIKTRGQQVTLSCSPISGHRSVSWYQQTPGQGLQFLFEYFSETQRNKGNFPGRFSGRQFSNSRSEMNVSTLELGDSALYLCASSLGDRERSPLHFGNGTRLTVT.